The TCR beta chain under discussion was sequenced for a study of beta chain features in type 1 diabetes (dated by TCRdb to 2016 to 2018). About the full investigation: Patients and healthy donors did not differ in mean age, gender distribution, total cell number or subset yield. A total of some 100,000,000 sorted cells were examined across all samples, and a strong correlation was observed between cell number per subset and RNA yield. In the study, TCRB repertoires of sorted circulating CD4+ T cell subsets from recently diagnosed type 1 diabetes patients were compared with those of matched healthy donors. Regulatory and stem cell-like memory subsets were obtained from only 8 patients and about 8 healthy donors, while naive and central memory subsets were obtained from all 30 or so donors.

This clone was recorded a few times. No cognate antigen has been identified for it. Base qualities were left out, and no much larger clone turns up one base away. Study-level results and caveats: Only small numbers of individuals were included in the HLA sub-analyses, which left unresolved whether HLA type had any influence on TCRB rearrangement. PCR may preferentially amplify shorter templates, but because patient and control samples were amplified and corrected together, any resulting skew would affect both groups equally. In all four CD4+ subsets, TCRB CDR3 length was moderately but significantly shorter in type 1 diabetes patients. At VDJ recombination sites, type 1 diabetes patients had fewer insertions and more deleted nucleotides, which implies abnormalities in thymic rearrangement. Because cDNA was sequenced instead of genomic DNA, activated cells with high expression could be over-represented, although the groups did not differ in activation or CD3 levels. The naive, central memory and regulatory TCRB repertoires appeared to resemble one another more closely among patients than among healthy donors.

The entire amount of isolated RNA was reverse transcribed using the High Capacity cDNA Reverse Transcription Kit, so the sequenced TCRB transcripts were expressed ones. Deep immunoSEQ sequencing was applied to naive, central memory and regulatory T cell samples, giving an average of about 3.4 million total reads per sample. Sorted cells were lysed in RLT buffer, and RNA was extracted using DNase-treated RNeasy Micro or Mini kits according to cell number. To prevent cross-contamination, every cell subset was processed on its own, while patient and healthy donor samples were processed together. The immunoSEQ multiplex PCR was used to amplify TCRB sequences from cDNA, generating 87-bp fragments that spanned the CDR3 region. Sequencing of the amplicons was done on the Illumina HiSeq platform. Turning to the authors' computational methods: PCR bias was computationally corrected using synthetic template baselines, reads within Hamming distance 2 were collapsed, and singletons that could not be merged were discarded. Reads were aligned to IMGT to assign V, D and J genes, CDR3 length, and insertions or deletions at six rearrangement sites. Within each subset, clonotype counts were normalized to sorted cell number, after which true diversity and Gini coefficients were computed with the tcR R package. Repertoire sharing was quantified using the overlap coefficient calculated on TCRB nucleotide sequences. Out-of-frame TCRB sequences from naive cells were analyzed to stand in for the pre-selection repertoire. Drawn from immuneACCESS, this table holds only the in-frame rearrangements with V and J called that TCRdb kept. Clones are partly lost; checked studies trace under half to an unresolved V gene and leave the rest unexplained. V, J and clone size are those of that table, while D and trimming were read from the DNA. The sample contains around 400,000 clones, 10% to 15% of them found a single time. Jointly, the top ten make up more than 0.015% of the sample.

From each donor, a single peripheral blood sample of 100 to 150 mL on average was drawn into heparinised tubes. A BD FACSAria II was used to sort naive, central memory, regulatory and stem cell-like memory CD4+ T cells with a panel that included CD45RO, CCR7, CD25, CD127, CD95 and CD27. Every sorted population had a purity above 95%. PBMCs were isolated immediately by Lymphoprep density gradient centrifugation and stained directly without culture. So that batch effects would be minimized, each experiment stained and sorted samples in pairs, pairing one healthy donor with one patient. The TCR originated in a man aged 18 to 30 in good health. Sequences were obtained from naive CD4+ T cells from blood. Read against the paper, the sample's cell subset or site label means: true naive CD4+ T cells.

The nucleotide sequence is TGTGCCAGCAGTTACTCTGGCGGGGAATCCTACGAGCAGTACTTC. It translates to CASSYSGGESYEQYF. The sequence joins TRBV6-5 to TRBJ2-7, with a tentative D gene TRBD2 over 6 matching bases. CDR1 and CDR2, looked up from the germline V gene, are MNHEY and SVGAGI. Measured from the cysteine to the phenylalanine, the CDR3 is 15 residues long. Left in the record is the CDR3 DNA by itself, 45 bases read in frame from the first base. The junction shows trimming of 0 bases on V and 1 base on J, plus 10 bases between the germline ends.